The clone carrying this T cell receptor (beta chain) has just a few counts. Its specificity is not known. Since a much larger clone is just one base distant, this may be a read error. These data are taken from a study of blood T cells in healthy people across ages. Background on the study: Per every two T cells, about one barcoded beta molecule was captured by template switching.

Donors were healthy Caucasian individuals from Russia aged about 6 to 90. Per-sample yields of isolated PBMCs were at least 7 million. Study-wide results and limits: Higher naive T cell percentage went strongly together with higher TCR beta diversity.

Then a second PCR, running roughly 6 to 11 cycles, was carried out with a sample-barcoded 5' primer and a J-beta primer mix. MiXCR was run by TCRdb on the 5' RACE reads, yielding one entry per CDR3 protein. The sample shows roughly 930,000 distinct CDR3 sequences, around 48% of them seen only once. The germline V gene has CDR1 DFQATT and CDR2 SNEGSKA (reference sequence). The CDR3 contains 17 residues. The J segment lost 2 bases and the V segment lost 1 base, leaving 10 bases of the junction unmatched. The V and J genes are TRBV20-1 and TRBJ2-3, with 9 bases aligning to TRBD2. The receptor comes from a man aged 30 to 39 in good health. The sample was blood. The CDR3 is CSARGLAGRLTTDTQYF. CDR3 bases: TGCAGTGCTAGAGGGCTAGCGGGGAGACTAACCACAGATACGCAGTATTTT.